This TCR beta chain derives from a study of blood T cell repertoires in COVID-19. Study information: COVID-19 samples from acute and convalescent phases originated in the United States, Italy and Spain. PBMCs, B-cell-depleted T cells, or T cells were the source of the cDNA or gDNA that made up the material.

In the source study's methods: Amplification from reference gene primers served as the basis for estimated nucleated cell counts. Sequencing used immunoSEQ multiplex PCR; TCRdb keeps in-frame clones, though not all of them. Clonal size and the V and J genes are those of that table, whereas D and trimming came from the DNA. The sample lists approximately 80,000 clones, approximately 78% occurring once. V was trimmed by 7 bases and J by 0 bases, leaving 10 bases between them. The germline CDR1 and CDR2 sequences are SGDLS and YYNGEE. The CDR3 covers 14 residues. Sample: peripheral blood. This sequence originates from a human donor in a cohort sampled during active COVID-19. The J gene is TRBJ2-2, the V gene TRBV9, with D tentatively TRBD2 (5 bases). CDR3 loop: CASAGVANTGELFF. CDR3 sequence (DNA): TGTGCCAGCGCCGGGGTCGCGAACACCGGGGAGCTGTTTTTT.